One T cell receptor (beta chain) is described in this entry. Its antigen is not identified. Germline lookup yields CDR1 DFQATT and CDR2 SNEGSKA (reference sequence). The CDR3 length is 16 residues. The record originates from a study of blood T cells in healthy people across ages. The second PCR ran about 7 to 12 cycles with a sample-barcoded 5' primer and J-beta primers. TCRdb analysed the 5' RACE reads with MiXCR anew, one entry per CDR3 protein. The repertoire holds around 1.1 million distinct CDR3 sequences, roughly two fifths seen once, with around 14% in the top ten. Overall study results and limits: PBMCs were not sorted, which prevented a conclusive comparison of naive versus antigen-experienced cells.

The rearrangement links TRBV20-1 to TRBJ2-1, with TRBD2 identical over 13 bases. The sequencing sample was made of blood. The sequence came from a man between 18 and 35 years old in good health. Written as DNA, the CDR3 is TGCAGCCCTCGACTAGCGGGGGGCCGTCGATACAATGAGCAGTTCTTC. It codes for CSPRLAGGRRYNEQFF.